This passage covers 32 T cell receptor beta chains from one sample sequenced in a study of neurological immune-mediated disorders. TCRdb re-derived calls from the 5' RACE reads in MiXCR, one entry per CDR3 protein. Of under 75,000 distinct CDR3 sequences in the sample, around 3.4% were seen once. Sequenced sample: PBMCs. These receptors were taken from a woman aged 60 to 75 with multiple sclerosis.

Many counts were recorded for this clonotype. V and J are TRBV7-2 and TRBJ2-1; a weak D match, TRBD2 (6 bases). Germline lookup yields CDR1 SGHTA and CDR2 FQGNSA. The germline V and J ends were trimmed by 1 base and 10 bases, with 17 bases remaining between them. The CDR3 spans 15 residues. The CDR3 sequence: CASSLVLASSGEQFF. The CDR3 bases are TGTGCCAGCAGCTTAGTCCTAGCGTCGTCTGGGGAGCAGTTCTTC.

There are many counts of this clonotype. This chain uses TRBV24-1 with TRBJ2-1, with a tentative D call TRBD2 (5 bases). Looked up from germline, CDR1 is KGHDR and CDR2 is SFDVKD. The V end lost 8 bases, the J end lost 3 bases, and 10 bases lay between the germline ends. The CDR3 loop spans 13 amino acids. The CDR3 reads CATTRAGYNEQFF. As DNA, the CDR3 is TGTGCCACCACGAGGGCTGGCTACAATGAGCAGTTCTTC.

This clonotype showed up many times. The chain's CDR3 is CASSLWLASYNEQFF. Here the CDR3 DNA reads TGTGCCAGCAGTTTATGGCTGGCTTCCTACAATGAGCAGTTCTTC. This chain joins TRBV28 and TRBJ2-1, with D uncertain. Germline V gives CDR1 MDHEN, CDR2 SYDVKM. CDR3 length: 15 amino acids. Trimming shortened V by 0 bases and J by 1 base, and 7 bases separated the two germline ends.

This clonotype was observed many times. The chain joins TRBV20-1 to TRBJ2-4, with D maybe TRBD1 (6 bases). The CDR3 covers 13 residues. Germline loops: CDR1 DFQATT, CDR2 SNEGSKA (reference sequence). V was pared by 0 bases and J by 13 bases, with 16 bases between. CDR3 sequence reads: CSARDYSQGYQYF. The CDR3 DNA reads TGCAGTGCTAGAGATTACTCACAGGGTTACCAGTACTTC.

This clonotype was recorded many times. The chain is built from TRBV24-1 and TRBJ2-6; D gene ambiguous. CDR1 KGHDR and CDR2 SFDVKD come from the germline V gene. This CDR3 spans 13 amino acids. Between the trimmed V and J ends, which lost 6 bases and 8 bases, there was a span of 10 bases. The CDR3 spells CATSSFLSNVLTF. The CDR3 region has the DNA TGTGCCACCAGTTCCTTTTTGTCCAACGTCCTGACTTTC.

This clonotype was seen at least ten times. The CDR3 region is CASRKTGTGVHEQYF. For the CDR3, the DNA is TGTGCCAGCAGAAAAACCGGGACAGGGGTTCACGAGCAGTACTTC. The chain carries TRBV5-5 and TRBJ2-7; TRBD1 matches 10 bases. This CDR3 comprises 15 residues. V lost 5 bases to trimming and J lost 5 bases; unmatched junction nucleotides: 10. Germline assignment: CDR1 SGHKS and CDR2 YYEKEE (reference sequence). The full variable domain, in which reference TRBV5-5 and TRBJ2-7 provide the parts outside the CDR3, is DAGVTQSPTHLIKTRGQQVTLRCSPISGHKSVSWYQQVLGQGPQFIFQYYEKEERGRGNFPDRFSARQFPNYSSELNVNALLLGDSALYLCASRKTGTGVHEQYFGPGTRLTVT.

Ten or more counts support this clonotype. V usage is TRBV7-8 and J usage is TRBJ1-2, with unresolved D. V was trimmed by 0 bases and J by 3 bases, leaving 8 bases between them. This CDR3 has 14 residues. Germline CDR1 reads SGHVS; CDR2 reads FQNEAQ. This CDR3 reads CASSLALQDYGYTF. DNA of the CDR3: TGTGCCAGCAGCTTAGCCCTGCAGGACTATGGCTACACCTTC.

This clonotype came up many times. Its ends do not fully match the called genes, so a read error is possible. This chain joins TRBV10-1 and TRBJ2-3; 8 bases line up with TRBD1. Per the germline V gene, CDR1 is WNHNN and CDR2 is SYGVQD (reference sequence). The length of the CDR3 is 11 residues. The DNA for the CDR3 is TGCGCCAGCCCGGACAGGGAAGGTCCCCTTTTT. Its protein product is CASPDREGPLF.

This clonotype was detected many times. This chain joins TRBV20-1 and TRBJ1-2, with no clear D. The ends were cut back, 3 bases at V and 4 bases at J, with 15 bases in the middle. CDR1 DFQATT and CDR2 SNEGSKA come from the germline V gene (reference sequence). CDR3 length: 14 residues. In nucleotides, the CDR3 is TGCAGTGCTAGTCTGGCAGGAAGAGTCTATGGCTACACCTTC. This codes for CSASLAGRVYGYTF.

This clonotype came up a few times. This could be a read error, since a much larger clone is one nucleotide away. The chain couples TRBV4-1 to TRBJ2-1; D tentatively reads TRBD1 or TRBD2 (6 bases each). Trimming pared 5 bases from V and 7 bases from J, leaving 18 bases between. This CDR3 is 15 amino acids long. Germline V CDR1 and CDR2: MGHRA, YSYEKL. Here the CDR3 reads CASSSFRGVRNEQFF. DNA of the CDR3: TGCGCCAGCAGCTCGTTTAGGGGGGTGAGGAATGAGCAGTTCTTC.

This clonotype appeared many times. The chain carries TRBV7-9 and TRBJ1-2, with D perhaps TRBD1 (6 bases). CDR1 and CDR2 (germline): SEHNR, FQNEAQ (reference sequence). Trimming took 5 bases from V and 5 from J, leaving 12 bases between them. The CDR3 spans 13 residues. The CDR3 region has the DNA TGTGCCAGCAGCCCCGACAGGTTTTATGGCTACACCTTC. The encoded protein is CASSPDRFYGYTF.

This clonotype occurred many times. The chain joins TRBV7-8 to TRBJ2-2; D uncertain. Germline values: CDR1 SGHVS, CDR2 FQNEAQ. V lost 3 bases, J lost 1 base, and 6 bases lay in between. This CDR3 spans 14 amino acids. This CDR3 is CASSFNLNTGELFF. The CDR3 region has the DNA TGTGCCAGCAGCTTCAACTTGAACACCGGGGAGCTGTTTTTT.

This clonotype has ten or more counts. The V call is TRBV10-3, the J call TRBJ2-3, with 8 nucleotides matching TRBD1. Trimming cost V 3 bases and J 4 bases; bases outside gene matches: 6. Germline CDR1 reads ENHRY; CDR2 reads SYGVKD. CDR3 length: 15 amino acids. The CDR3 region is CAISDPGQGSDTQYF. CDR3 bases: TGTGCCATCAGTGACCCTGGACAGGGTTCAGATACGCAGTATTTT.

By proportion, this clonotype is medium-sized. The rearrangement links TRBV9 to TRBJ2-1, with TRBD2 matching 7 bases. The CDR3 length is 16 residues. Unmatched junction bases numbered 6, after V lost 1 base and J lost 2 bases. Germline CDR1 SGDLS, CDR2 YYNGEE. CDR3 region: CASSVSGRVAYNEQFF. The CDR3, as DNA: TGTGCCAGCAGCGTATCGGGGAGGGTCGCCTACAATGAGCAGTTCTTC.

This sequence joins TRBV20-1 and TRBJ1-1; D unclear. This CDR3 spans 12 amino acids. The germline V and J ends were trimmed by 3 bases and 7 bases, with 12 bases remaining between them. Germline lookup yields CDR1 DFQATT and CDR2 SNEGSKA (reference sequence). CDR3 region: CSASRGYSEAFF. DNA of the CDR3: TGCAGTGCTAGTCGAGGGTATAGTGAAGCTTTCTTT.

In its sample, this clonotype was seen many times. The rearrangement links TRBV7-3 to TRBJ2-7; D unresolved. CDR3 size: 12 residues. Germline CDR1 SGHTA, CDR2 FQGTGA. The V and J ends lost 5 bases and 6 bases respectively, with 11 bases between them. The CDR3 is CASSHIGGEQYF. The CDR3, as DNA: TGTGCCAGCAGCCACATTGGCGGCGAGCAGTACTTC.

This clonotype was detected many times. The chain carries TRBV27 and TRBJ2-7, with D unresolved. Trimming shortened V by 3 bases and J by 11 bases, and 11 bases separated the two germline ends. The CDR3 runs to 11 residues. Germline loops: CDR1 MNHEY, CDR2 SMNVEV (reference sequence). The CDR3 DNA follows: TGTGCCAGCAGTTTTCGAGGCAATGAGTACTTC. Protein: CASSFRGNEYF.

The table lists this clonotype with many counts. The genes are TRBV6-5 and TRBJ2-7; maybe TRBD1 (6 bases). Trimming left V 7 bases short and J 5 bases short, with 15 bases between. The CDR3 contains 13 residues. Germline loops: CDR1 MNHEY, CDR2 SVGAGI. The CDR3 nucleotides are TGTGCCAGCAAGGGGGTAGTACTCCACGAGCAGTACTTC. This sequence encodes CASKGVVLHEQYF.

In its sample, this clonotype was seen many times. The CDR3 protein is CSARSGSGANVLTF. The CDR3 DNA sequence: TGCAGTGCTCGCTCGGGCTCTGGGGCCAACGTCCTGACTTTC. The chain uses TRBV20-1 and TRBJ2-6; unclear D gene. Germline lookup yields CDR1 DFQATT and CDR2 SNEGSKA (reference sequence). This CDR3 comprises 14 residues. V gave up 5 bases and J gave up 0 bases, with 8 bases separating them.

Many counts were recorded for this clonotype. The J gene is TRBJ1-6, the V gene TRBV5-1, with 10 bases aligning to TRBD1. CDR1 is SGHRS and CDR2 is YFSETQ in the germline V gene. V lost 5 bases, J lost 8 bases, and 4 bases stayed unmatched. CDR3 length: 14 amino acids. The CDR3 sequence: CASRGDRGDSPLHF. In nucleotides, the CDR3 is TGCGCCAGCAGAGGGGACAGGGGCGATTCACCCCTCCACTTT.

This clonotype was recorded many times. The CDR3 nucleotides read TGCGCCAGCAGCTTTATGGAGACCCAGTACTTC. Protein product: CASSFMETQYF. This chain connects TRBV5-1 to TRBJ2-5; D is unresolved. The ends were cut back, 2 bases at V and 5 bases at J, with 4 bases in the middle. The length of the CDR3 is 11 residues. CDR1 is SGHRS, CDR2 YFSETQ, per germline.

This clonotype has at least ten counts. This chain connects TRBV2 to TRBJ2-5, with D uncertain. CDR1 is SNHLY and CDR2 is FYNNEI in the germline V gene. The V gene lost 1 base and the J gene lost 6 bases, with 12 bases spanning the gap. The CDR3 contains 14 residues. CDR3 bases: TGTGCCAGCAGTGAAGGGCCCCTAATGAAGACCCAGTACTTC. This gives the protein CASSEGPLMKTQYF.

Ten or more counts support this clonotype. This sequence joins TRBV4-2 and TRBJ2-1; 11 positions agree with TRBD2. There are 16 residues in the CDR3. Germline V gene lookup returns CDR1 LGHNA and CDR2 YNFKEQ. The J segment lost 6 bases and the V segment lost 5 bases, leaving 9 bases of the junction unmatched. The CDR3 sequence is CASSSLAGGYSNEQFF. The CDR3 nucleotides read TGTGCCAGCAGCTCCCTAGCGGGAGGCTACTCCAATGAGCAGTTCTTC.

This clonotype was counted between two and nine times. The chain recombines TRBV15 with TRBJ2-7; TRBD2 matches 8 bases. CDR3 length equals 16 residues. The germline V gene encodes CDR1 LNHNV and CDR2 YYDKDF (reference sequence). V gave up 3 bases and J gave up 2 bases; unmatched junction bases: 9. This chain's CDR3 is CATSRQRREVPYEQYF. DNA of the CDR3: TGTGCCACCAGCAGGCAGAGGCGGGAGGTCCCCTACGAGCAGTACTTC.

This clonotype was counted many times. This chain joins TRBV4-2 and TRBJ2-7, with a possible D match to TRBD2 (6 bases). Germline V gene data show CDR1 as LGHNA and CDR2 as YNFKEQ. CDR3 length: 13 amino acids. Trimming stripped 0 bases from V and 9 bases from J, with 12 bases between. The CDR3 loop is CASSQDRLGGQYF. CDR3 coding DNA: TGTGCCAGCAGCCAAGATAGACTAGGCGGGCAGTACTTC.

This clonotype was counted many times. The J gene is TRBJ2-5, the V gene TRBV7-2; 8 nucleotides agree with TRBD2. The CDR3 length is 15 residues. Germline V gene data show CDR1 as SGHTA and CDR2 as FQGNSA. V gave up 1 base and J gave up 2 bases; unmatched junction bases: 3. Written as DNA, the CDR3 is TGTGCCAGCAGCTTAGGACTAGCGCGACAAGAGACCCAGTACTTC. The encoded protein is CASSLGLARQETQYF.

This clonotype was counted many times. This sequence joins TRBV5-6 and TRBJ1-5, with D possibly matching TRBD1 (6 bases). Germline CDR1 reads SGHDT; CDR2 reads YYEEEE. Trimming left V 7 bases short and J 5 bases short, with 19 bases between. The length of the CDR3 is 15 residues. This chain's CDR3 is CASAIQGIEDQPQHF. DNA of the CDR3: TGTGCCAGCGCGATCCAGGGGATTGAGGATCAGCCCCAGCATTTT. The full variable domain, in which reference TRBV5-6 and TRBJ1-5 provide the parts outside the CDR3, is DAGVTQSPTHLIKTRGQQVTLRCSPKSGHDTVSWYQQALGQGPQFIFQYYEEEERQRGNFPDRFSGHQFPNYSSELNVNALLLGDSALYLCASAIQGIEDQPQHFGDGTRLSIL.

Ten or more counts support this clonotype. The J gene is TRBJ2-3, the V gene TRBV29-1; the D gene is possibly TRBD2 (6 bases). The germline CDR1 and CDR2 sequences are SQVTM and ANQGSEA. Trimming left V 7 bases short and J 5 bases short, with 13 bases between. The CDR3 consists of 12 residues. The CDR3 bases are TGCAGCGGGCGGGATTGGGGAGATACGCAGTATTTT. Translated, it gives CSGRDWGDTQYF.

Ten or more counts support this clonotype. CDR3 DNA: TGTGCCAGCAGTGACCGGCCGCTACAGTACTTC. It codes for CASSDRPLQYF. The chain recombines TRBV25-1 with TRBJ2-7, with D hard to call. CDR3 length: 11 residues. The V gene's germline CDR1 is MGHDK and CDR2 SYGVNS. V lost 3 bases to trimming and J lost 10 bases, with 10 bases between them.

This chain connects TRBV12-3 or TRBV12-4 to TRBJ1-2; D might be TRBD1 (6 bases). Trimming cost V 6 bases and J 4 bases, with 12 bases left between them. The CDR3 spans 13 residues. The CDR3 DNA reads TGTGCCAGCAGCCCTACAGGGAGCTATGGCTACACCTTC. Translated: CASSPTGSYGYTF.

There are many counts of this clonotype. This sequence joins TRBV9 and TRBJ2-7, with D perhaps TRBD1 or TRBD2 (5 bases each). Germline V gene data show CDR1 as SGDLS and CDR2 as YYNGEE. CDR3 length equals 14 residues. V lost 3 bases to trimming and J lost 4 bases, with 14 bases between them. The CDR3 DNA sequence: TGTGCCAGCAGCGCATCCGGGGCCCGATACGAGCAGTACTTC. This encodes CASSASGARYEQYF. The full variable domain, completed using reference TRBV9 and TRBJ2-7, is DSGVTQTPKHLITATGQRVTLRCSPRSGDLSVYWYQQSLDQGLQFLIQYYNGEERAKGNILERFSAQQFPDLHSELNLSSLELGDSALYFCASSASGARYEQYFGPGTRLTVT.

This clonotype was seen repeatedly, ten times or more. This rearrangement joins TRBV7-3 to TRBJ1-2; D is uncertain. This CDR3 spans 14 amino acids. The V and J ends lost 3 bases and 7 bases respectively, with 15 bases between them. CDR1 SGHTA and CDR2 FQGTGA come from the germline V gene. CDR3 DNA: TGTGCCAGCAGCTTTGGTTCGGCAGCCTTTGGCTACACCTTC. Its translation: CASSFGSAAFGYTF. Supplemented by reference TRBV7-3 and TRBJ1-2, the full variable domain reads GAGVSQTPSNKVTEKGKYVELRCDPISGHTALYWYRQSLGQGPEFLIYFQGTGAADDSGLPNDRFFAVRPEGSVSTLKIQRTERGDSAVYLCASSFGSAAFGYTFGSGTRLTVV.